This paragraph covers one T cell receptor (beta chain) sequence. As yet, its antigen is unknown. This specimen belongs to a study of cytomegalovirus exposure and HLA in healthy donors. General study results and limits: In a later analysis, approximately 18,000 TCR beta sequences were associated with HLA alleles at 0.05 false discovery rate. According to a later analysis, donors in an Asian-associated ancestry cluster reportedly had fewer N-insertions than the approximately 670-donor mean. When analyzed later, a missense DCLRE1C variant was found to be linked to TCR beta V- and J-gene trimming.

The PCR was carried out with 60 Vbeta primers and 13 Jbeta primers. Assay used: immunoSEQ multiplex PCR; TCRdb lists only in-frame clones, some missing. Here the sample spans more than 90,000 clones, approximately 80% being singletons. Per germline, CDR1 MNHEY and CDR2 SVGAGI. The CDR3 totals 15 residues. V was pared by 4 bases and J by 4 bases, with 17 bases between. The sample was PBMCs. The rearrangement joins TRBV6-5 to TRBJ2-7; tentatively, D is TRBD2 (7 bases). This receptor was identified in a woman aged 40-49 years in good health and CMV-seronegative. CDR3 sequence: CASSLDRRGTYEQYF. In DNA, the CDR3 is TGTGCCAGCAGTTTGGATAGGCGGGGGACATACGAGCAGTACTTC.